A selection of T cell receptor beta chains follows, all from one sample in a study of PD-1 blockade in classical Hodgkin lymphoma. The table came from immunoSEQ multiplex PCR; TCRdb's copy has only in-frame clones and leaves some out. Here the sample spans approximately 160,000 clones, nearly 80% being singletons. The starting material was peripheral blood mononuclear cells (PBMCs), obtained before the second cycle of nivolumab. These receptor sequences come from a human donor with classical Hodgkin lymphoma. CDR3s include the opening cysteine and the closing phenylalanine or tryptophan. The order of the fields is J gene, CDR3 length, clone size, D gene, V gene, CDR3 protein, CDR3 DNA. A D gene is named only where the DNA matches it firmly. The size of a clone is reported for some rows only, either as once, few or many, or as a class for expanded clones.

j_call: TRBJ1-2
cdr3_length: 15
clone_size: .
d_call: TRBD1
v_call: TRBV5-1
cdr3_aa: CASSLGQGTNYGYTF
cdr3_nt: TGCGCCAGCAGCTTGGGACAGGGGACGAACTATGGCTACACCTTC

j_call: TRBJ1-1
cdr3_length: 14
clone_size: few
d_call: .
v_call: TRBV10-3
cdr3_aa: CAIRWDQGNTEAFF
cdr3_nt: TGTGCCATCCGGTGGGACCAGGGGAACACTGAAGCTTTCTTT

j_call: TRBJ1-1
cdr3_length: 18
clone_size: .
d_call: TRBD1
v_call: TRBV19
cdr3_aa: CASRLPGTGIRPWAEAFF
cdr3_nt: TGTGCCAGTAGGCTTCCTGGGACAGGGATCCGTCCGTGGGCTGAAGCTTTCTTT

j_call: TRBJ1-1
cdr3_length: 15
clone_size: .
d_call: .
v_call: TRBV7-9
cdr3_aa: CASSLADFLNTEAFF
cdr3_nt: TGTGCCAGCAGCTTAGCAGATTTTTTGAACACTGAAGCTTTCTTT

j_call: TRBJ1-6
cdr3_length: 19
clone_size: few
d_call: .
v_call: TRBV21-1
cdr3_aa: CASSPRTGGIGLGYAPLHF
cdr3_nt: TGTGCCAGCAGCCCGCGGACAGGGGGGATCGGGTTGGGTTATGCGCCCCTCCACTTT

j_call: TRBJ2-7
cdr3_length: 17
clone_size: .
d_call: TRBD1
v_call: TRBV23-1
cdr3_aa: CASSQSRKGQGSYEQYF
cdr3_nt: TGCGCCAGCAGTCAATCCCGCAAGGGACAGGGCTCCTACGAGCAGTACTTC

j_call: TRBJ2-7
cdr3_length: 15
clone_size: .
d_call: TRBD2
v_call: TRBV11-2
cdr3_aa: CASSWTSGGTYEQYF
cdr3_nt: TGTGCCAGCAGCTGGACTAGCGGGGGGACCTACGAGCAGTACTTC

j_call: TRBJ2-2
cdr3_length: 16
clone_size: .
d_call: .
v_call: TRBV29-1
cdr3_aa: CSVGGAGNSNTGELFF
cdr3_nt: TGCAGCGTTGGGGGCGCGGGGAATTCGAACACCGGGGAGCTGTTTTTT

j_call: TRBJ1-2
cdr3_length: 12
clone_size: few
d_call: .
v_call: TRBV19
cdr3_aa: CASTQTGLSYTF
cdr3_nt: TGTGCCAGTACCCAGACGGGGTTGAGCTACACCTTC

j_call: TRBJ2-6
cdr3_length: 13
clone_size: .
d_call: .
v_call: TRBV28
cdr3_aa: CASARSGANVLTF
cdr3_nt: TGTGCCAGCGCCCGTTCTGGGGCCAACGTCCTGACTTTC

j_call: TRBJ1-4
cdr3_length: 14
clone_size: .
d_call: .
v_call: TRBV6-5
cdr3_aa: CASSYSSGREKLFF
cdr3_nt: TGTGCCAGCAGTTACTCGTCCGGCAGAGAAAAACTGTTTTTT

j_call: TRBJ1-1
cdr3_length: 16
clone_size: .
d_call: TRBD1
v_call: TRBV28
cdr3_aa: CASSLYTGGPNTEAFF
cdr3_nt: TGTGCCAGCAGTTTATATACAGGGGGCCCGAACACTGAAGCTTTCTTT

j_call: TRBJ2-7
cdr3_length: 15
clone_size: .
d_call: .
v_call: TRBV6-5
cdr3_aa: CAVKRRQMTSYEQYF
cdr3_nt: TGTGCCGTGAAAAGGAGACAAATGACAAGCTACGAGCAGTACTTC

j_call: TRBJ1-4
cdr3_length: 16
clone_size: .
d_call: .
v_call: TRBV5-1
cdr3_aa: CASSLGGATTNEKLFF
cdr3_nt: TGCGCCAGCAGCTTGGGCGGGGCAACAACTAATGAAAAACTGTTTTTT

j_call: TRBJ1-2
cdr3_length: 12
clone_size: .
d_call: .
v_call: TRBV29-1
cdr3_aa: CSVIGGYYGYTF
cdr3_nt: TGCAGCGTTATTGGGGGGTATTATGGCTACACCTTC

j_call: TRBJ1-1
cdr3_length: 17
clone_size: .
d_call: .
v_call: TRBV4-1
cdr3_aa: CASSQELRDGMNTEAFF
cdr3_nt: TGCGCCAGCAGCCAAGAACTCCGGGACGGCATGAACACTGAAGCTTTCTTT

j_call: TRBJ2-3
cdr3_length: 13
clone_size: .
d_call: .
v_call: TRBV5-1
cdr3_aa: CASRADSTDTQYF
cdr3_nt: TGCGCCAGCAGAGCGGATAGCACAGATACGCAGTATTTT

j_call: TRBJ2-7
cdr3_length: 16
clone_size: .
d_call: TRBD1
v_call: TRBV7-9
cdr3_aa: CASSSWSGTGSYEQYF
cdr3_nt: TGTGCCAGCAGCTCATGGTCCGGGACAGGATCTTACGAGCAGTACTTC

j_call: TRBJ1-2
cdr3_length: 15
clone_size: few
d_call: TRBD1
v_call: TRBV7-9
cdr3_aa: CASSLGTGALYGYTF
cdr3_nt: TGTGCCAGCAGCTTAGGTACAGGGGCCCTCTATGGCTACACCTTC

j_call: TRBJ1-3
cdr3_length: 18
clone_size: .
d_call: .
v_call: TRBV7-9
cdr3_aa: CASSFPTTGRITGNTIYF
cdr3_nt: TGTGCCAGCAGCTTTCCCACGACAGGACGTATTACTGGAAACACCATATATTTT

j_call: TRBJ2-5
cdr3_length: 16
clone_size: once
d_call: TRBD2
v_call: TRBV7-2
cdr3_aa: CASSSRTSGSRETQYF
cdr3_nt: TGTGCCAGCAGCTCCCGGACTAGCGGGAGTAGAGAGACCCAGTACTTC

j_call: TRBJ2-3
cdr3_length: 13
clone_size: .
d_call: .
v_call: TRBV18
cdr3_aa: CASSPGSTDTQYF
cdr3_nt: TGTGCCAGCTCACCAGGTAGCACAGATACGCAGTATTTT

j_call: TRBJ2-7
cdr3_length: 16
clone_size: few
d_call: TRBD2
v_call: TRBV4-2
cdr3_aa: CASSPRGLAGGYEQYF
cdr3_nt: TGTGCCAGCAGCCCTCGAGGACTAGCGGGTGGTTACGAGCAGTACTTC

j_call: TRBJ2-3
cdr3_length: 14
clone_size: few
d_call: .
v_call: TRBV4-1
cdr3_aa: CASVGGRDTDTQYF
cdr3_nt: TGCGCCAGCGTGGGGGGACGAGACACAGATACGCAGTATTTT

j_call: TRBJ2-4
cdr3_length: 13
clone_size: .
d_call: .
v_call: TRBV29-1
cdr3_aa: CSVKDRAKNIQYF
cdr3_nt: TGCAGCGTTAAGGACAGAGCCAAAAACATTCAGTACTTC

j_call: TRBJ1-5
cdr3_length: 15
clone_size: .
d_call: .
v_call: TRBV19
cdr3_aa: CASSIAGGLNQPQHF
cdr3_nt: TGTGCCAGTAGTATAGCGGGGGGTCTCAATCAGCCCCAGCATTTT

j_call: TRBJ1-2
cdr3_length: 14
clone_size: few
d_call: TRBD1
v_call: TRBV7-8
cdr3_aa: CASSPRDRVAGYTF
cdr3_nt: TGTGCCAGCAGTCCCCGGGACAGGGTCGCGGGCTACACCTTC

j_call: TRBJ2-5
cdr3_length: 14
clone_size: .
d_call: TRBD1
v_call: TRBV11-3
cdr3_aa: CASSARTGDETQYF
cdr3_nt: TGTGCCAGCAGCGCCCGAACAGGGGATGAGACCCAGTACTTC

j_call: TRBJ2-3
cdr3_length: 15
clone_size: .
d_call: .
v_call: TRBV7-9
cdr3_aa: CASSLDYEGSNTQYF
cdr3_nt: TGTGCCAGCAGCTTAGATTATGAGGGGAGTAATACGCAGTATTTT

j_call: TRBJ1-2
cdr3_length: 16
clone_size: .
d_call: TRBD1
v_call: TRBV4-1
cdr3_aa: CASSQDFRGTGFLYTF
cdr3_nt: TGCGCCAGCAGCCAAGATTTTAGAGGGACAGGGTTTTTGTACACCTTC

j_call: TRBJ1-5
cdr3_length: 13
clone_size: .
d_call: .
v_call: TRBV19
cdr3_aa: CASSIWVHQPQHF
cdr3_nt: TGTGCCAGTAGTATTTGGGTTCATCAGCCCCAGCATTTT

j_call: TRBJ1-2
cdr3_length: 12
clone_size: .
d_call: TRBD1
v_call: TRBV10-3
cdr3_aa: CAIMRQGSGYTF
cdr3_nt: TGTGCCATCATGCGACAGGGATCAGGCTACACCTTC

j_call: TRBJ2-7
cdr3_length: 14
clone_size: few
d_call: TRBD2
v_call: TRBV6-1
cdr3_aa: CASGPSGLSYEQYF
cdr3_nt: TGTGCCAGCGGTCCTAGCGGGCTCTCCTACGAGCAGTACTTC

j_call: TRBJ1-1
cdr3_length: 14
clone_size: .
d_call: .
v_call: TRBV19
cdr3_aa: CASVRAEGYTEAFF
cdr3_nt: TGTGCCAGTGTCAGGGCCGAGGGGTACACTGAAGCTTTCTTT

j_call: TRBJ2-2
cdr3_length: 13
clone_size: few
d_call: .
v_call: TRBV2
cdr3_aa: CASSGERTGELFF
cdr3_nt: TGTGCCAGCAGTGGGGAGAGGACCGGGGAGCTGTTTTTT

j_call: TRBJ1-6
cdr3_length: 21
clone_size: few
d_call: TRBD1
v_call: TRBV7-3
cdr3_aa: CASSLPRTGGFEWFPNSPLHF
cdr3_nt: TGTGCCAGCAGCTTACCTAGGACAGGGGGATTTGAATGGTTCCCAAATTCACCCCTCCACTTT

j_call: TRBJ2-1
cdr3_length: 14
clone_size: .
d_call: TRBD1
v_call: TRBV19
cdr3_aa: CASSRGQGGNEQFF
cdr3_nt: TGTGCCAGTAGTAGAGGACAGGGGGGCAATGAGCAGTTCTTC

j_call: TRBJ2-3
cdr3_length: 18
clone_size: once
d_call: TRBD2
v_call: TRBV19
cdr3_aa: CASSIALRLAGGPNTQYF
cdr3_nt: TGTGCCAGTAGTATAGCCCTCAGACTAGCGGGGGGGCCCAATACGCAGTATTTT

j_call: TRBJ1-5
cdr3_length: 22
clone_size: few
d_call: .
v_call: TRBV19
cdr3_aa: CASSIAQGPYPYLAYSNQPQHF
cdr3_nt: TGTGCCAGTAGTATAGCCCAGGGACCCTATCCCTATTTGGCGTATAGCAATCAGCCCCAGCATTTT

j_call: TRBJ2-5
cdr3_length: 16
clone_size: .
d_call: .
v_call: TRBV11-2
cdr3_aa: CASSLGGYSWVETQYF
cdr3_nt: TGTGCCAGCAGCTTAGGAGGCTACAGTTGGGTAGAGACCCAGTACTTC

j_call: TRBJ1-1
cdr3_length: 13
clone_size: .
d_call: .
v_call: TRBV18
cdr3_aa: CASSPDRRSEAFF
cdr3_nt: TGTGCCAGCTCACCAGACAGGAGGAGTGAAGCTTTCTTT

j_call: TRBJ2-5
cdr3_length: 15
clone_size: .
d_call: TRBD1
v_call: TRBV11-3
cdr3_aa: CASSQGQGGGETQYF
cdr3_nt: TGTGCCAGCAGCCAGGGACAGGGTGGAGGGGAGACCCAGTACTTC

j_call: TRBJ1-3
cdr3_length: 12
clone_size: once
d_call: .
v_call: TRBV5-5
cdr3_aa: CASRASGNTIYF
cdr3_nt: TGTGCCAGCAGGGCGAGTGGAAACACCATATATTTT

j_call: TRBJ1-2
cdr3_length: 14
clone_size: .
d_call: .
v_call: TRBV2
cdr3_aa: CASSGSSRVDGYTF
cdr3_nt: TGTGCCAGCAGTGGGAGCTCGCGGGTGGATGGCTACACCTTC

j_call: TRBJ1-2
cdr3_length: 15
clone_size: .
d_call: TRBD1
v_call: TRBV11-2
cdr3_aa: CASSLGPGGAYGYTF
cdr3_nt: TGTGCCAGCAGCTTAGGCCCAGGGGGAGCCTATGGCTACACCTTC

j_call: TRBJ1-2
cdr3_length: 15
clone_size: .
d_call: TRBD1
v_call: TRBV7-2
cdr3_aa: CASSLAGGGGYGYTF
cdr3_nt: TGTGCCAGCAGCTTAGCGGGAGGGGGCGGCTATGGCTACACCTTC

j_call: TRBJ1-4
cdr3_length: 15
clone_size: .
d_call: TRBD1
v_call: TRBV6-6
cdr3_aa: CASSYSQGASEKLFF
cdr3_nt: TGTGCCAGCAGTTACTCACAGGGGGCTAGTGAAAAACTGTTTTTT

j_call: TRBJ2-4
cdr3_length: 17
clone_size: .
d_call: .
v_call: TRBV7-9
cdr3_aa: CASSLDRSPLAKNIQYF
cdr3_nt: TGTGCCAGCAGCTTAGATCGGTCCCCCCTAGCCAAAAACATTCAGTACTTC

j_call: TRBJ2-7
cdr3_length: 17
clone_size: .
d_call: .
v_call: TRBV28
cdr3_aa: CASSGGLGPDPLYEQYF
cdr3_nt: TGTGCCAGCAGTGGGGGGTTGGGACCGGATCCTCTCTACGAGCAGTACTTC

j_call: TRBJ2-4
cdr3_length: 15
clone_size: .
d_call: .
v_call: TRBV5-1
cdr3_aa: CASSLVGGPPNIQYF
cdr3_nt: TGCGCCAGCAGCTTGGTGGGGGGGCCCCCAAACATTCAGTACTTC

j_call: TRBJ1-1
cdr3_length: 14
clone_size: .
d_call: .
v_call: TRBV7-3
cdr3_aa: CASSLGSLGTEAFF
cdr3_nt: TGTGCCAGCAGCTTGGGCAGCCTAGGCACTGAAGCTTTCTTT

j_call: TRBJ1-5
cdr3_length: 13
clone_size: .
d_call: .
v_call: TRBV6-5
cdr3_aa: CASSKGDYQPQHF
cdr3_nt: TGTGCCAGCAGCAAAGGGGATTATCAGCCCCAGCATTTT